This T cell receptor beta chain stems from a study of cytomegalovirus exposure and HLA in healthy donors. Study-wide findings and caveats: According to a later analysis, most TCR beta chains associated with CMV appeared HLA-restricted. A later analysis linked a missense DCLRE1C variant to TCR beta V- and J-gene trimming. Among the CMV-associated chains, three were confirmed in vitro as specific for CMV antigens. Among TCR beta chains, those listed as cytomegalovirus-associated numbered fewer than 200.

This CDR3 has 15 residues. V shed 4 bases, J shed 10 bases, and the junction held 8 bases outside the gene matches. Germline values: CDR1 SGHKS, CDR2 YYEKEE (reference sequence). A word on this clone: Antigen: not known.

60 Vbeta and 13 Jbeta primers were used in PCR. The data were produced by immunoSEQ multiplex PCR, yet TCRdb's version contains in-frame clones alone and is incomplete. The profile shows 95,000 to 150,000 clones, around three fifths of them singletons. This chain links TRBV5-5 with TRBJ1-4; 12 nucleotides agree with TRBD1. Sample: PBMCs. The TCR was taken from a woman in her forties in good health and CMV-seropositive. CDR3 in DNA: TGTGCCAGCAGCCCCCGGGACAGGGGGCTCGGAAAACTGTTTTTT. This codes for CASSPRDRGLGKLFF.